This TCR beta chain is from a study of cytomegalovirus exposure and HLA in healthy donors. The study ran its PCR with 60 Vbeta and 13 Jbeta primers. Assay: immunoSEQ multiplex PCR; the TCRdb copy retains only in-frame clones and omits some. Seen here are some 150,000 clones, approximately 82% observed once, and the top ten hold approximately 2%. Trimming removed 3 bases from V and 7 bases from J; junction bases left unmatched: 3. CDR3 length: 15 amino acids. The germline V gene encodes CDR1 ENHRY and CDR2 SYGVKD. On this clone itself: No antigen is known for it.

Broader study findings: Testing in vitro showed a few CMV-associated chains specific for CMV antigens. Earlier results showed most TCR beta V segments being productive about 87% or about 30% of the time.

What was sequenced was PBMCs. The clonotype comes from a woman aged 40 to 50 in good health and CMV-seronegative. This chain uses TRBV10-3 with TRBJ2-2, with 12 bases identical to TRBD2. The CDR3 nucleotides read TGTGCCATCAGTGAACTAGCGGGAGGAGGCGGGGAGCTGTTTTTT. As protein: CAISELAGGGGELFF.